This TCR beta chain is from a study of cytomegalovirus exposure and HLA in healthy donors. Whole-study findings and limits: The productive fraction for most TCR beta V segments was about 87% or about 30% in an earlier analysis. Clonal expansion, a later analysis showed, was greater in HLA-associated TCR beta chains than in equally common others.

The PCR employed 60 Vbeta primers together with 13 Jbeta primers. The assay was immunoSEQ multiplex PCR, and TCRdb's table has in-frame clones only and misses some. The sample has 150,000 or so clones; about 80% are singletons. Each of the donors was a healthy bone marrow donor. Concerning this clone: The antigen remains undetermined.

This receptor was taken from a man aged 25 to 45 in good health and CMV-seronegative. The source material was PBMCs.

As DNA, the CDR3 is TGTGCCAGCAGTTCCCCCAGACAGGGTCGAAACGAGCAGTACTTC. This translates into CASSSPRQGRNEQYF. This sequence joins TRBV27 and TRBJ2-7; 7 positions match TRBD1. The germline gives CDR1 MNHEY, CDR2 SMNVEV (reference sequence). V gave up 4 bases and J gave up 5 bases; unmatched junction bases: 11. The CDR3 is made up of 15 amino acids.